This T cell receptor (beta chain) stems from a study of regulatory T cells in long-lasting Graves disease. CDR3 size: 11 residues. V was shortened by 8 bases and J by 4 bases, with 9 bases between the two germline ends. Study results and limitations: Newly diagnosed patients had higher TCR diversity than persistent Graves' patients did.

Relying on iRepertoire HTBI primers and Arm-PCR of CDR3 regions, the team built TCR beta libraries. MiXCR, run by TCRdb on the multiplex PCR reads, gives a single entry per CDR3 protein. In the table there are around 450,000 distinct CDR3 sequences, roughly 21% of which are singletons. This clonotype turned up a few times. Its antigen is currently unknown. Indicated time point: persistent/refractory GD, antithyroid drugs over 5 years with positive TRAb. From RNA extracted from PBMCs, the TCR library was made. Material: peripheral blood mononuclear cells (PBMCs), obtained when the disease was refractory, from a patient treated with antithyroid drugs. The chain has TRBV12-3 or TRBV12-4 and TRBJ2-7; D may be TRBD2 (5 bases). This TCR derives from a female donor with Graves disease. CDR3 region: CASQLEYEQYF. The CDR3 region has the DNA TGTGCCAGCCAACTAGAATACGAGCAGTACTTC.